This TCR beta chain was sequenced during a study of cytomegalovirus exposure and HLA in healthy donors. Study information: An early release of data contained 80 million to 85 million unique TCRs, which came from HLA-typed donors. Among the roughly 400 donors who were genotyped, about 79% fell in the genetic ancestry cluster that is associated with self-reported Caucasian donors. Whole-study results and caveats: Several of the most significant clusters appeared linked to common viral pathogens, based on a later analysis. A later analysis showed TCR association rates differing by HLA locus, peaking at DRB1 and lowest at HLA-C.

The PCR used 60 Vbeta and 13 Jbeta primers. The method was immunoSEQ multiplex PCR; TCRdb's version includes in-frame clones alone and lacks a portion of them. This sample has 150,000 to 180,000 clones, with roughly 82% found just once. CDR3 size: 16 residues. The germline CDR1 and CDR2 sequences are MGHRA and YSYEKL. Trimming removed 2 bases from V and 0 bases from J, with 11 bases in between. Notes on this clone: Its antigen is undetermined.

This chain joins TRBV4-1 and TRBJ1-3, with D perhaps TRBD1 (5 bases). What was sequenced was PBMCs. The TCR sequence derives from a woman aged 45-65 years in good health and CMV-seropositive. For the CDR3, the DNA is TGCGCCAGCAGCCAAATAGGGGTACGCTCTGGAAACACCATATATTTT. It translates to CASSQIGVRSGNTIYF.